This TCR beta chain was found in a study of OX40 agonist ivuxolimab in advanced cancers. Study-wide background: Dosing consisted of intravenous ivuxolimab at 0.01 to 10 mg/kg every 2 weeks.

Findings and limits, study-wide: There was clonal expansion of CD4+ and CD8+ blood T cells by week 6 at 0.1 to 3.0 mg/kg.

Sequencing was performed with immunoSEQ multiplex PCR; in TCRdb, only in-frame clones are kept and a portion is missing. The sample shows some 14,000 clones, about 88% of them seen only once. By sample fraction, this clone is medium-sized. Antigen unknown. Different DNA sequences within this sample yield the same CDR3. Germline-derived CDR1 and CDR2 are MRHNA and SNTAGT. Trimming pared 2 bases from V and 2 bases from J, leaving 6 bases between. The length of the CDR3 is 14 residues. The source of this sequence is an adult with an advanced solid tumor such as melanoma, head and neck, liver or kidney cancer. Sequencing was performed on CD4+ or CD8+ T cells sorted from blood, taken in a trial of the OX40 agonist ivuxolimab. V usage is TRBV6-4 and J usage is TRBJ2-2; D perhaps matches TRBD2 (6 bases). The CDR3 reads CASSDGTNTGELFF. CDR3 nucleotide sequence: TGTGCCAGCAGTGACGGGACTAACACCGGGGAGCTGTTTTTT.